These 24 T cell receptor beta chains originate from one sample sequenced in a study of spatial heterogeneity in lung cancer. Each CDR3 protein is one row after TCRdb ran MiXCR on the 5' RACE reads. The table lists more than 15,000 distinct CDR3 sequences, just under 6.5% of them singletons. Time point defined: blood at routine non-recurrence follow-up after resection. The sample consisted of PBMCs, taken at follow-up. All receptors derive from a male donor with early-stage non-small cell lung cancer.

This clonotype was counted many times. The chain has TRBV7-2 and TRBJ2-5; no definite D call. The CDR3 spans 11 residues. The germline V and J ends were trimmed by 6 bases and 1 base, with 3 bases remaining between them. Germline values: CDR1 SGHTA, CDR2 FQGNSA. The CDR3: CASRGQETQYF. The CDR3 region has the DNA TGTGCCAGCAGGGGCCAAGAGACCCAGTACTTC.

This clonotype has a count of ten or more. This chain uses TRBV11-3 with TRBJ2-2; D gene uncertain. Between the trimmed V and J ends, which lost 0 bases and 0 bases, there was a span of 5 bases. From germline, CDR1 is SGHNT and CDR2 YENEEA. CDR3 size: 15 residues. CDR3 in DNA: TGTGCCAGCAGCTTAGATCAGGCGAACACCGGGGAGCTGTTTTTT. Its protein is CASSLDQANTGELFF.

This clonotype has a count of ten or more. The rearrangement joins TRBV5-5 to TRBJ2-7; possibly TRBD2 for D (6 bases). Germline values: CDR1 SGHKS, CDR2 YYEKEE (reference sequence). This CDR3 has 12 amino acids. Deletions cut 3 bases from V and 7 bases from J, with 11 bases between. CDR3 region: CASSWDRGEQYF. Here the CDR3 DNA reads TGTGCCAGCAGCTGGGACCGGGGGGAGCAGTACTTC.

A note on this clonotype: This sequence may be a read error, since a much larger clone differs from it by one base. J is TRBJ2-3 and V is TRBV3-1; D remains unclear. This CDR3 has 16 amino acids. From germline, CDR1 is LGHDT and CDR2 YNNKEL (reference sequence). Trimming pared 0 bases from V and 1 base from J, leaving 11 bases between. The CDR3 nucleotides are TGTGCCAGCAGCCAAGAAGTGTCGGCGGGCACAGATACGCAGTATTTT. This encodes CASSQEVSAGTDTQYF.

This clonotype came up many times. The CDR3 region has the DNA TGCAGTGCTAGAGATTTGGGCGGGAGATGGTACGAGCAGTACTTC. Its protein product is CSARDLGGRWYEQYF. The chain combines TRBV20-1 with TRBJ2-7, with 7 bases fitting TRBD2. The CDR3 has 15 amino acids. From germline, CDR1 is DFQATT and CDR2 SNEGSKA (reference sequence). V was clipped by 0 bases and J by 4 bases; unmatched bases: 9.

This clonotype has at least ten counts. The chain is built from TRBV10-3 and TRBJ1-4; unclear D gene. This CDR3 comprises 15 residues. V dropped 2 bases and J dropped 3 bases, with 10 bases sitting between them. CDR1 and CDR2 from the germline V gene are ENHRY and SYGVKD. The CDR3 DNA sequence: TGTGCCATCAGTGAGAGAGGGAAAGCTAATGAAAAACTGTTTTTT. Its translation is CAISERGKANEKLFF.

This clonotype is judged medium-sized. The chain combines TRBV29-1 with TRBJ2-3, with D unresolved. V lost 5 bases and J lost 0, with 9 bases in between. There are 13 residues in the CDR3. Per germline, CDR1 SQVTM and CDR2 ANQGSEA. The CDR3 reads CSVQKDSTDTQYF. CDR3 bases: TGCAGCGTTCAGAAGGACAGCACAGATACGCAGTATTTT.

This clonotype has a count of ten or more. The chain recombines TRBV9 with TRBJ2-1; D ambiguous. Trimming shortened V by 5 bases and J by 0 bases, and 9 bases separated the two germline ends. The CDR3 has 14 residues. Germline CDR1 is SGDLS and CDR2 is YYNGEE. CDR3 DNA: TGTGCCAGCAGACCCCTGAGCTCCTACAATGAGCAGTTCTTC. Amino acids: CASRPLSSYNEQFF.

This clonotype was seen ten or more times. The chain employs TRBV5-1 and TRBJ1-3; D gene uncertain. The V gene lost 0 bases and the J gene lost 0 bases, with 10 bases spanning the gap. Germline CDR1 SGHRS, CDR2 YFSETQ. The CDR3 sequence is 16 residues long. The CDR3 is CASSLAPTISGNTIYF. The CDR3, as DNA: TGCGCCAGCAGCTTGGCTCCTACAATCTCTGGAAACACCATATATTTT.

This clonotype was recorded many times. The chain uses TRBV7-9 and TRBJ2-7; D may correspond to TRBD1 or TRBD2 (5 bases each). Germline CDR1 SEHNR, CDR2 FQNEAQ (reference sequence). The CDR3 has 13 amino acids. V gave up 4 bases and J gave up 6 bases, with 13 bases separating them. The CDR3 spells CASSSVGTSEQYF. The DNA of the CDR3 is TGTGCCAGCAGCTCAGTTGGGACCTCCGAGCAGTACTTC.

This clonotype was seen repeatedly, ten times or more. The genes are TRBV30 and TRBJ2-1; 14 bases are shared with TRBD2. Germline CDR1 is GTSNPN and CDR2 is SVGIG (reference sequence). V trimming: 4 bases; J trimming: 12 bases; junction bases outside the gene matches: 2. CDR3 length: 12 amino acids. The CDR3, as DNA: TGTGCCTGGATGACTAGCGGGAGGGGGCAGTTCTTC. Translating gives CAWMTSGRGQFF. Drawing the rest from reference TRBV30 and TRBJ2-1, the complete variable domain is SQTIHQWPATLVQPVGSPLSLECTVEGTSNPNLYWYRQAAGRGLQLLFYSVGIGQISSEVPQNLSASRPQDRQFILSSKKLLLSDSGFYLCAWMTSGRGQFFGPGTRLTVL.

The table lists this clonotype with many counts. The chain is built from TRBV24-1 and TRBJ1-5, with D hard to call. This CDR3 is built from 14 residues. Germline CDR1 is KGHDR and CDR2 is SFDVKD. Trimming left V 5 bases short and J 3 bases short, with 10 bases between. The CDR3 region is CATSGAVSNQPQHF. Here the CDR3 DNA reads TGTGCCACCAGTGGGGCAGTTTCCAATCAGCCCCAGCATTTT.

This clonotype was detected many times. The V gene is TRBV7-2, the J gene TRBJ2-4; 9 nucleotides align to TRBD2. This CDR3 region has 17 residues. The germline V gene encodes CDR1 SGHTA and CDR2 FQGNSA. The trim removed 5 bases at V and 5 bases at J, leaving 13 bases unmatched. The CDR3, as DNA: TGTGCCAGCAGCCCCAGAACCCCTAGCGGGACCCAAAACATTCAGTACTTC. Its translation is CASSPRTPSGTQNIQYF.

This clonotype was seen many times. The chain carries TRBV20-1 and TRBJ2-2; D not certain. The CDR3 is made up of 12 amino acids. The germline V and J ends were trimmed by 5 bases and 4 bases, with 8 bases remaining between them. CDR1 is DFQATT, CDR2 SNEGSKA, per germline (reference sequence). The CDR3 nucleotides are TGCAGTGCTCCCTCACGCACCGGGGAGCTGTTTTTT. This translates into CSAPSRTGELFF.

This clonotype showed up just a few times. The chain couples TRBV3-1 to TRBJ1-6; D gene uncertain. This CDR3 region has 12 residues. V was clipped by 4 bases and J by 10 bases, with 8 bases between them. CDR1 is LGHDT, CDR2 YNNKEL, per germline (reference sequence). The CDR3 bases are TGTGCCAGCAGCCTCCCCGGATCACCCCTCCACTTT. The encoded protein is CASSLPGSPLHF.

Many counts were recorded for this clonotype. The chain carries TRBV18 and TRBJ2-5; 10 bases match TRBD2. Germline trimming cut 6 bases from V and 3 bases from J; bases unmatched to any gene: 4. CDR1 and CDR2 from the germline V gene are KGHSH and LQKENI. CDR3 length: 14 residues. The CDR3 DNA reads TGTGCCAGCTCGCCCGGACTAGCGGAAGAGACCCAGTACTTC. It specifies CASSPGLAEETQYF.

A word on this clonotype: A read error is possible here, since a much larger clone lies one base away. Here the CDR3 omits its conserved ending phenylalanine or tryptophan, so a read error is the likely source. The rearrangement joins TRBV5-1 to TRBJ2-1; D ambiguous. Germline V gene lookup returns CDR1 SGHRS and CDR2 YFSETQ. The V end lost 2 bases, the J end lost 0 bases, and 9 bases lay between the germline ends. The CDR3 runs 15 residues. The DNA of the CDR3 is TGCGCCAGCAGCTTCACTATCGGCTCCTACAATGAGCAGTTCTTA. Its protein product is CASSFTIGSYNEQFL.

This clonotype was counted at least ten times. The chain employs TRBV4-1 and TRBJ2-1; 8 bases are a match to TRBD2. Trimming at V came to 4 bases and at J to 6 bases, leaving 11 bases not matched to a gene. Per germline, CDR1 MGHRA and CDR2 YSYEKL. The CDR3 is 16 amino acids. CDR3 in amino acids: CASSPRSSGSFNEQFF. For the CDR3, the DNA is TGCGCCAGCAGCCCCCGCTCCAGCGGGAGTTTCAATGAGCAGTTCTTC.

The table lists this clonotype with many counts. V and J are TRBV15 and TRBJ2-3, with 7 bases matching TRBD2. V gave up 8 bases and J gave up 1 base; unmatched junction bases: 0. The CDR3 is made up of 12 amino acids. Germline values: CDR1 LNHNV, CDR2 YYDKDF (reference sequence). CDR3 loop: CATGRGTDTQYF. DNA for the CDR3: TGTGCCACCGGGAGGGGCACAGATACGCAGTATTTT.

The table lists this clonotype with many counts. This chain uses TRBV23-1 with TRBJ2-2, with 8 bases aligning to TRBD2. TRBV23-1 is an ORF, with its function uncertain. The CDR3 has 19 amino acids. Trimming removed 7 bases from V and 6 bases from J; junction bases left unmatched: 22. The CDR3 spells CASNRFISRGAGESGELFF. The CDR3 coding sequence is TGCGCCAGCAATCGGTTTATTTCGAGAGGAGCGGGAGAGTCCGGGGAGCTGTTTTTT.

This clonotype was counted ten times or more. The chain has TRBV28 and TRBJ1-5; D gene ambiguous. Trimming took off 5 bases at V and 3 bases at J, with 17 bases between the two ends. From germline, CDR1 is MDHEN and CDR2 SYDVKM. This CDR3 comprises 16 residues. Written as DNA, the CDR3 is TGTGCCAGCAGTACTAGCCCCAGCACAAACAATCAGCCCCAGCATTTT. This gives the protein CASSTSPSTNNQPQHF.

This clonotype was picked up a small number of times. The CDR3: CASSLSTYGYTF. The CDR3 DNA reads TGTGCCAGCAGTTTATCTACCTATGGCTACACCTTC. V is TRBV28 and J is TRBJ1-2, with D unresolved. V lost 1 base and J 4 bases, leaving 4 bases between the germline ends. CDR3 size: 12 residues. Germline V gene lookup returns CDR1 MDHEN and CDR2 SYDVKM.

This clonotype counts as medium-sized. V usage is TRBV5-1 and J usage is TRBJ2-5; D is unclear. Germline V gene data show CDR1 as SGHRS and CDR2 as YFSETQ. The CDR3 runs 11 residues. V lost 4 bases and J lost 1, with 2 bases in between. Here the CDR3 DNA reads TGCGCCAGCAGCGTCCAAGAGACCCAGTACTTC. Translation: CASSVQETQYF.

V usage is TRBV27 and J usage is TRBJ2-3; 9 nucleotides agree with TRBD2. V trimming: 8 bases; J trimming: 1 base; junction bases outside the gene matches: 4. This CDR3 contains 14 residues. Per germline, CDR1 MNHEY and CDR2 SMNVEV (reference sequence). CDR3 nucleotides: TGTGCCAGCGGAAGGACTAGCGGCACAGATACGCAGTATTTT. It encodes CASGRTSGTDTQYF.